The 10 T cell receptor beta chains below come from one sample, sequenced in a study of CD4 T cells in relation to SARS-CoV-2 and coronaviruses. Assay used: immunoSEQ multiplex PCR; TCRdb lists only in-frame clones, some missing. The sample holds about 36,000 clones, over 60% seen once. These TCRs' antigens remain unknown. The source material was memory CD4+ T cells from PBMCs, cultured in vitro. These receptors were collected from an adult with COVID-19.

There are a few counts of this clone. The chain is built from TRBV5-1 and TRBJ2-5, with TRBD1 matching over 8 bases. Losses at the gene ends were 8 bases for V and 2 bases for J; bases not matched to a gene: 8. The CDR3 sequence is 14 residues long. Germline loops: CDR1 SGHRS, CDR2 YFSETQ. This CDR3 reads CASTRGQGQETQYF. The CDR3 coding sequence is TGCGCCAGTACCCGCGGACAGGGACAAGAGACCCAGTACTTC. Drawing the rest from reference TRBV5-1 and TRBJ2-5, the complete variable domain is KAGVTQTPRYLIKTRGQQVTLSCSPISGHRSVSWYQQTPGQGLQFLFEYFSETQRNKGNFPGRFSGRQFSNSRSEMNVSTLELGDSALYLCASTRGQGQETQYFGPGTRLLVL.

The CDR3 DNA is TGTGCCAGCAGCCAAGGACGAGGCGGCGGACTGTTTTTT. This encodes CASSQGRGGGLFF. V is TRBV3-1 (or the pseudogene TRBV3-2) and J is TRBJ1-4; no clear D gene. This CDR3 has 13 residues. Germline V CDR1 and CDR2: LGHDT, YNNKEL (reference sequence). V was clipped by 1 base and J by 13 bases, with 13 bases between them.

CDR3 sequence reads: CASSTWTGGNEQFF. In DNA, the CDR3 is TGTGCCAGCAGTACCTGGACAGGGGGCAATGAGCAGTTCTTC. The chain couples TRBV6-2 or TRBV6-3 to TRBJ2-1; TRBD1 matches at 10 bases. In germline, CDR1 is MNHEY, CDR2 SVGEGT. The CDR3 is 14 amino acids. The V gene end was trimmed by 5 bases and the J gene end by 6 bases; junction bases not matched to a gene: 4.

This clone was recorded a few times. The chain is built from TRBV2 and TRBJ2-1; a weak D match, TRBD1 (7 bases). This CDR3 region has 15 residues. V lost 1 base to trimming and J lost 8 bases, with 15 bases between them. Germline values: CDR1 SNHLY, CDR2 FYNNEI. CDR3 sequence (DNA): TGTGCCAGCAGTGAAGATCGCCAGGGGGGTGATGAGCAGTTCTTC. It specifies CASSEDRQGGDEQFF.

This clone was seen a single time. V is TRBV18 and J is TRBJ2-3; D remains ambiguous. Germline CDR1 reads KGHSH; CDR2 reads LQKENI. This CDR3 comprises 15 residues. V was clipped by 3 bases and J by 5 bases, with 15 bases between them. CDR3 loop: CASSPSIASVDTQYF. CDR3 in DNA: TGTGCCAGCTCACCTTCCATAGCCAGTGTAGATACGCAGTATTTT.

The CDR3 loop is CASSLEGSNSYNEQFF. CDR3 nucleotide sequence: TGTGCCAGCAGCTTGGAAGGGTCCAACTCCTACAATGAGCAGTTCTTC. The chain employs TRBV5-5 and TRBJ2-1, with no clear D. The germline V gene encodes CDR1 SGHKS and CDR2 YYEKEE (reference sequence). CDR3 length: 16 residues. Trimming removed 0 bases from V and 0 bases from J, with 10 bases in between. The entire variable domain, with the rest obtained from reference TRBV5-5 and TRBJ2-1, is as follows: DAGVTQSPTHLIKTRGQQVTLRCSPISGHKSVSWYQQVLGQGPQFIFQYYEKEERGRGNFPDRFSARQFPNYSSELNVNALLLGDSALYLCASSLEGSNSYNEQFFGPGTRLTVL.

The DNA for the CDR3 is TGTGCCAGCTCACCTAGTAGAGCCTTCTCTGGAAACACCATATATTTT. The encoded protein is CASSPSRAFSGNTIYF. The chain uses TRBV18 and TRBJ1-3; D is unclear. The CDR3 has 16 amino acids. CDR1 is KGHSH and CDR2 is LQKENI in the germline V gene. V gave up 3 bases and J gave up 0 bases, with 12 bases separating them.

This clone has only a few counts. The CDR3: CASSEIAVLNTGELFF. The CDR3 DNA reads as TGTGCCAGCAGTGAAATTGCGGTTCTGAACACCGGGGAGCTGTTTTTT. The chain combines TRBV2 with TRBJ2-2, with D hard to call. The CDR3 contains 16 residues. Germline loops: CDR1 SNHLY, CDR2 FYNNEI. V shed 2 bases and J shed 1 base, with 11 bases lying between them.

This chain connects TRBV11-2 to TRBJ2-7; no firm D call. The CDR3 is 17 residues long. Germline V gene data show CDR1 as SGHAT and CDR2 as FQNNGV. The germline V and J ends were trimmed by 4 bases and 1 base, with 20 bases remaining between them. In DNA form, the CDR3 reads TGTGCCAGCAGCTCTTTGCGCCGGGCCTCAAAATCCTACGAGCAGTACTTC. Its protein is CASSSLRRASKSYEQYF.

The chain has TRBV7-9 and TRBJ1-3; tentative D call: TRBD1 (5 bases). V dropped 5 bases and J dropped 0 bases, with 14 bases sitting between them. CDR3 length: 16 residues. Germline-derived CDR1 and CDR2 are SEHNR and FQNEAQ (reference sequence). In DNA, the CDR3 is TGTGCCAGCAGCGCAACCGACAGTCTCTCTGGAAACACCATATATTTT. It is translated as CASSATDSLSGNTIYF. The whole variable domain, filled in from reference TRBV7-9 and TRBJ1-3, reads DTGVSQNPRHKITKRGQNVTFRCDPISEHNRLYWYRQTLGQGPEFLTYFQNEAQLEKSRLLSDRFSAERPKGSFSTLEIQRTEQGDSAMYLCASSATDSLSGNTIYFGEGSWLTVV.